This entry lists 28 T cell receptor beta chains sequenced from one sample in a study of breast tumors, draining lymph nodes, adjacent tissues. MiXCR, run by TCRdb on the multiplex PCR reads, gives a single entry per CDR3 protein. The repertoire has 150,000 to 200,000 distinct CDR3 sequences, around a third of them found once; the top ten carry approximately 3.9%. Breast cancer patients provided tissue from their axillary draining lymph nodes. The sample comprised axillary lymph node tissue. These TCRs come from a female donor with breast cancer. Some clones in this sample may be carry-over from other donors' samples.

This clonotype was detected many times. The gene calls are TRBV9 and TRBJ2-1; 14 bases are a match to TRBD2. CDR3 size: 16 residues. Germline values: CDR1 SGDLS, CDR2 YYNGEE. V was pared by 5 bases and J by 9 bases, with 10 bases of the junction left unmatched. CDR3 nucleotide sequence: TGTGCCAGCAGTGACCACGGGACTAGCGGGAGAAGTGAGCAGTTCTTC. It encodes CASSDHGTSGRSEQFF.

In its sample, this clonotype was seen a few times. The genes are TRBV20-1 and TRBJ1-1; D uncertain. CDR3 size: 12 residues. V lost 0 bases to trimming and J lost 1 base, with 3 bases between them. Germline lookup yields CDR1 DFQATT and CDR2 SNEGSKA (reference sequence). CDR3 DNA sequence: TGCAGTGCTAGAGATGGGAACACTGAAGCTTTCTTT. Its translation: CSARDGNTEAFF.

The chain recombines TRBV4-3 with TRBJ2-2, with 8 nucleotides matching TRBD1. V lost 0 bases to trimming and J lost 5 bases; unmatched junction nucleotides: 5. This CDR3 contains 16 residues. Per the germline V gene, CDR1 is LGHNA and CDR2 is YSLEER. CDR3 nucleotides: TGCGCCAGCAGCCAAGAGGGACAGGAGGATACCGGGGAGCTGTTTTTT. It codes for CASSQEGQEDTGELFF.

With respect to this clonotype: Its ends do not fully match the called genes, so a read error is possible. The CDR3 coding sequence is TGTGCCAGCAGTTTGAACAGGTTAGACGGCTGCACCTTC. Translation gives CASSLNRLDGCTF. This chain connects TRBV27 to TRBJ1-2; possibly TRBD1 for D (5 bases). Germline CDR1 and CDR2: MNHEY and SMNVEV (reference sequence). This CDR3 has 13 residues.

This clonotype came up many times. The J gene is TRBJ2-7, the V gene TRBV27; D gene uncertain. The CDR3 runs to 14 residues. Trimming removed 3 bases from V and 0 bases from J, with 9 bases in between. In germline, CDR1 is MNHEY, CDR2 SMNVEV (reference sequence). The CDR3 loop reads CASSLVQSSYEQYF. CDR3 coding DNA: TGTGCCAGCAGTTTGGTACAGAGCTCCTACGAGCAGTACTTC.

This clonotype was seen more than once but under ten times. A read error may explain this, as a much larger clone is one base away. The conserved phenylalanine or tryptophan is not found at the CDR3 terminus, so this likely reflects a read error. This sequence joins TRBV4-1 and TRBJ1-5; D is undetermined. The V end lost 1 base, the J end lost 8 bases, and 9 bases lay between the germline ends. Germline assignment: CDR1 MGHRA and CDR2 YSYEKL. The CDR3 consists of 13 residues. The CDR3 nucleotides are TGCGCCAGCAGCCAAGGGCCTGGGGAGCCCCAGCATTCT. This encodes CASSQGPGEPQHS.

This clonotype was detected ten times or more. V usage is TRBV24-1 and J usage is TRBJ1-2, with 9 bases identical to TRBD1. The trim removed 12 bases at V and 4 bases at J, leaving 8 bases unmatched. This CDR3 region has 13 residues. Germline V CDR1 and CDR2: KGHDR, SFDVKD. CDR3 in amino acids: CASKRDRVYGYTF. In DNA, the CDR3 is TGTGCCTCCAAAAGGGACAGGGTCTATGGCTACACCTTC.

A remark on this clonotype: An end of the junction does not agree with germline; a read error may underlie this. The chain links TRBV7-2 to TRBJ2-7, with 12 bases lining up with TRBD2. The CDR3 is 15 residues long. Germline V gives CDR1 SGHTA, CDR2 FQGNSA. In DNA, the CDR3 is TGTGCCAGCAGCGGGCTAGCGGGAGGGATCTACGAGCAGCACTTC. The encoded protein is CASSGLAGGIYEQHF.

In its sample, this clonotype was seen many times. V and J are TRBV12-3 or TRBV12-4 and TRBJ2-7; maybe TRBD1 (5 bases). CDR3 length: 12 residues. Between the trimmed V and J ends, which lost 6 bases and 6 bases, there was a span of 12 bases. In DNA, the CDR3 is TGTGCCAGCAGCCAGGGTCTCCTCGAGCAGTACTTC. Encoded protein: CASSQGLLEQYF.

This clonotype was recorded many times. The V call is TRBV29-1, the J call TRBJ2-1; the D gene is possibly TRBD2 (6 bases). Trimming stripped 0 bases from V and 8 bases from J, with 14 bases between. The CDR3 runs to 14 residues. The germline V gene has CDR1 SQVTM and CDR2 ANQGSEA. The DNA for the CDR3 is TGCAGCGTTGAAGAGCGGGAAAATTGGGATGAGCAGTTCTTC. The encoded protein is CSVEERENWDEQFF.

Notes on this clonotype: A much more abundant neighbour one base away suggests this may be a read error. Here the CDR3 omits its conserved ending phenylalanine or tryptophan, so a read error is the likely source. V and J are TRBV29-1 and TRBJ1-1; D perhaps matches TRBD1 (6 bases). This CDR3 has 15 residues. With 6 bases removed from V and 1 base from J, the gap between germline ends came to 18 bases. Germline V gene lookup returns CDR1 SQVTM and CDR2 ANQGSEA. The CDR3 sequence is CSVLNTGRRNTEAFS. The DNA for the CDR3 is TGCAGCGTCCTCAACACAGGGAGAAGGAACACTGAAGCTTTCTCT.

In this sample, this clonotype turned up a few times. This chain uses TRBV28 with TRBJ2-5; TRBD1 aligns across 7 bases. The CDR3 has 15 residues. V dropped 10 bases and J dropped 4; count of bases not matched to a gene: 15. Looked up from germline, CDR1 is MDHEN and CDR2 is SYDVKM. The CDR3 DNA follows: TGTGCCACGAACCCCGATGAGGGGGCGAGAGAGACCCAGTACTTC. Its translation is CATNPDEGARETQYF.

This clonotype was found many times. This chain connects TRBV10-2 to TRBJ2-7; the D is unclear. V lost 1 base and J 2 bases, leaving 6 bases between the germline ends. CDR3 length equals 13 residues. The germline CDR1 and CDR2 sequences are WSHSY and SAAADI. CDR3 sequence reads: CASSEFQAYEQYF. The CDR3 nucleotides read TGCGCCAGCAGTGAGTTTCAGGCCTACGAGCAGTACTTC.

This clonotype has more than one count but fewer than ten. This may come from a read error, since a much larger clone is one base off. This rearrangement joins TRBV5-5 to TRBJ1-4, with D tentatively TRBD1 (6 bases). The CDR3 runs 14 residues. Germline values: CDR1 SGHKS, CDR2 YYEKEE (reference sequence). V shed 0 bases and J shed 7 bases, with 10 bases lying between them. DNA for the CDR3: TGTGCCAGCAGCTTGGACAGGGCGTCTGAAAAACTGTTTTTT. Translated: CASSLDRASEKLFF.

This clonotype was detected a few times. The rearrangement joins TRBV6-5 to TRBJ2-2; 11 bases align to TRBD1. After removal of 6 bases from V and 7 bases from J, the junction contained 10 bases not matched to a gene. This CDR3 is built from 16 residues. Germline V gives CDR1 MNHEY, CDR2 SVGAGI. The CDR3 nucleotides read TGTGCCAGCAGGAGAACCGGGACAGGGGGTGGCGGGGAGCTGTTTTTT. It specifies CASRRTGTGGGGELFF.

The genes are TRBV5-6 and TRBJ1-2; no reliable D call. The CDR3 totals 16 residues. CDR1 and CDR2 (germline): SGHDT, YYEEEE. V dropped 3 bases and J dropped 6 bases, with 21 bases sitting between them. CDR3: CASSSLLFETLNGYTF. Written as DNA, the CDR3 is TGTGCCAGCAGCTCTCTTTTGTTCGAGACACTAAATGGCTACACCTTC.

This clonotype was seen at least ten times. The rearrangement joins TRBV30 to TRBJ1-4, with no clear D. CDR1 is GTSNPN, CDR2 SVGIG, per germline (reference sequence). CDR3 size: 14 residues. Between the trimmed V and J ends, which lost 3 bases and 8 bases, there was a span of 16 bases. CDR3 bases: TGTGCCTGGAGCATGACCCAAGCGGGGGAAAAACTGTTTTTT. Translated, it gives CAWSMTQAGEKLFF. Drawing the rest from reference TRBV30 and TRBJ1-4, the complete variable domain is SQTIHQWPATLVQPVGSPLSLECTVEGTSNPNLYWYRQAAGRGLQLLFYSVGIGQISSEVPQNLSASRPQDRQFILSSKKLLLSDSGFYLCAWSMTQAGEKLFFGSGTQLSVL.

This clonotype was recorded many times. This sequence joins TRBV28 and TRBJ1-5; a weak D match, TRBD1 (5 bases). Trimming cost V 2 bases and J 2 bases, with 10 bases left between them. This CDR3 comprises 15 residues. Germline CDR1 reads MDHEN; CDR2 reads SYDVKM. The CDR3 region is CASSLEGYGNQPQHF. The CDR3, as DNA: TGTGCCAGCAGTTTAGAGGGGTATGGCAATCAGCCCCAGCATTTT.

This clonotype was counted many times. The chain couples TRBV2 to TRBJ2-3, with TRBD2 matching 12 bases. Per the germline V gene, CDR1 is SNHLY and CDR2 is FYNNEI. J lost 0 bases, V lost 4 bases, and 2 bases had no gene match. This CDR3 region has 16 residues. As DNA, the CDR3 is TGTGCCAGCAGTGGGACTAGCGGGGCTAGCACAGATACGCAGTATTTT. This translates into CASSGTSGASTDTQYF.

The chain employs TRBV28 and TRBJ1-2, with D maybe TRBD1 (6 bases). There are 13 residues in the CDR3. CDR1 is MDHEN, CDR2 SYDVKM, per germline. V lost 5 bases, J lost 5 bases, and 12 bases lay in between. DNA of the CDR3: TGTGCCAGCAGTGGGGGGGGCTTTTATGGCTACACCTTC. The encoded protein is CASSGGGFYGYTF.

This clonotype was observed many times. This sequence joins TRBV20-1 and TRBJ1-1, with D perhaps matching TRBD1 (5 bases). Germline lookup yields CDR1 DFQATT and CDR2 SNEGSKA (reference sequence). The CDR3 is 11 residues long. The ends were cut back, 6 bases at V and 10 bases at J, with 15 bases in the middle. This CDR3 is CSANWGGSAFF. For the CDR3, the DNA is TGCAGTGCAAATTGGGGGGGATCAGCTTTCTTT.

Ten or more counts support this clonotype. The chain carries TRBV28 and TRBJ1-2; 9 bases are a match to TRBD1. This CDR3 region has 14 residues. Germline V gives CDR1 MDHEN, CDR2 SYDVKM. The V gene end was trimmed by 6 bases and the J gene end by 8 bases; junction bases not matched to a gene: 10. CDR3 region: CASSLLRTGDGYTF. CDR3 in DNA: TGTGCCAGCAGCCTATTACGGACAGGGGACGGCTACACCTTC.

There are many counts of this clonotype. The chain couples TRBV4-2 to TRBJ1-6; no firm D call. Trimming took 1 base from V and 7 from J, leaving 17 bases between them. CDR3 size: 17 residues. The germline V gene encodes CDR1 LGHNA and CDR2 YNFKEQ. DNA for the CDR3: TGTGCCAGCAGCCAAGCCGACATCGCCACGGGAAATTCACCCCTCCACTTT. Residues: CASSQADIATGNSPLHF.

A remark on this clonotype: The junction differs from germline at one of its ends, possibly a read error. V is TRBV2 and J is TRBJ2-1, with TRBD2 identical over 8 bases. The CDR3 sequence is 16 residues long. Germline CDR1 SNHLY, CDR2 FYNNEI. The DNA of the CDR3 is TGTGCCGGCAGTGAAGGGAGGACTAGCTTCCACAATGAGCAGTTCTTC. Amino acids: CAGSEGRTSFHNEQFF.

Only a few counts were recorded for this clonotype. A much larger clone lies a single base off, so this may be a read error. The CDR3 DNA reads TGTGCCAGCAGCGTAGGGACGGCGGATGGCTACACCTTC. This encodes CASSVGTADGYTF. The chain is built from TRBV5-4 and TRBJ1-2, with D tentatively TRBD1 (5 bases). Germline V gene data show CDR1 as SGHNT and CDR2 as YYREEE (reference sequence). The ends were cut back, 4 bases at V and 6 bases at J, with 13 bases in the middle. This CDR3 region has 13 residues. Together with reference TRBV5-4 and TRBJ1-2, the CDR3 gives the full variable domain: ETGVTQSPTHLIKTRGQQVTLRCSSQSGHNTVSWYQQALGQGPQFIFQYYREEENGRGNFPPRFSGLQFPNYSSELNVNALELDDSALYLCASSVGTADGYTFGSGTRLTVV.

Points on this clonotype: The conserved closing phenylalanine or tryptophan is absent in this CDR3, likely reflecting a read error. The chain recombines TRBV20-1 with TRBJ2-7, with a possible D match to TRBD2 (6 bases). Trimming left V 2 bases short and J 1 base short, with 12 bases between. The CDR3 totals 14 residues. Germline CDR1 reads DFQATT; CDR2 reads SNEGSKA (reference sequence). CDR3 sequence (DNA): TGCAGTGCTAGAAGGGACTTCGTGTCCTACGAGCAGTACCTC. It is translated as CSARRDFVSYEQYL.

This clonotype showed up just a few times. V usage is TRBV5-4 and J usage is TRBJ1-1; 9 nucleotides match TRBD1. Germline CDR1 is SGHNT and CDR2 is YYREEE (reference sequence). CDR3 length equals 13 residues. Unmatched junction bases numbered 5, after V lost 3 bases and J lost 8 bases. The CDR3 sequence: CASSWDRVSEAFF. CDR3 nucleotides: TGTGCCAGCAGCTGGGACAGGGTATCCGAAGCTTTCTTT.

The table lists this clonotype with a count of one. This rearrangement joins TRBV29-1 to TRBJ1-5; perhaps TRBD1 as D (5 bases). The CDR3 spans 17 residues. Germline CDR1 and CDR2: SQVTM and ANQGSEA. Trimming cost V 5 bases and J 3 bases, with 23 bases left between them. Here the CDR3 DNA reads TGCAGCGTTCACGAAGGGACGGCGACCGAAGCCAATCAGCCCCAGCATTTT. This gives the protein CSVHEGTATEANQPQHF.